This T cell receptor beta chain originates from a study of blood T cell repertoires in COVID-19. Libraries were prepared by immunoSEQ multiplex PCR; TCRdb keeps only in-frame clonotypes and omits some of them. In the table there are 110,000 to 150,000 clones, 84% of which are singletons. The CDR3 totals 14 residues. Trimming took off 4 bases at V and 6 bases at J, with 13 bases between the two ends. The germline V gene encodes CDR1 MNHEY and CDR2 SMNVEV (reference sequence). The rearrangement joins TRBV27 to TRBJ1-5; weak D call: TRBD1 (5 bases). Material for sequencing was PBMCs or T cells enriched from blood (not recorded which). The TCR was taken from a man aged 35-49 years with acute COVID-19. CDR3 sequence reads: CASSSQARAQPQHF. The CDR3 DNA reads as TGTGCCAGCAGTTCACAGGCTCGAGCTCAGCCCCAGCATTTT.